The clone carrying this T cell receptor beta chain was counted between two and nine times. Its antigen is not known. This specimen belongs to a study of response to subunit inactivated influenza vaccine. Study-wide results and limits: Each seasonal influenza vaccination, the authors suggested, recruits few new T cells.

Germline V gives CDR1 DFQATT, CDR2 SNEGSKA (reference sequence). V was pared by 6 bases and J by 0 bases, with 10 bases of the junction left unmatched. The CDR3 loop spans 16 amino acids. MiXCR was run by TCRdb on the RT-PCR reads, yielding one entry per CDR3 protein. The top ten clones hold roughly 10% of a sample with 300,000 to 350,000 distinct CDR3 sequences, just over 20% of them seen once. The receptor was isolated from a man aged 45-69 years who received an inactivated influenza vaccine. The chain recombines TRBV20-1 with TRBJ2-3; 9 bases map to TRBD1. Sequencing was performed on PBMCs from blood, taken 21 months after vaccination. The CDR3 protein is CSAVPPGQGSTDTQYF. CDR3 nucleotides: TGCAGTGCGGTCCCGCCCGGACAGGGGAGCACAGATACGCAGTATTTT.